This T cell receptor (beta chain) was recorded in a study of PD-L1 blockade in urothelial cancer. In the study overall: The researchers analyzed blood 3 weeks (second dose) and 6 weeks after treatment start.

Trimming removed 6 bases from V and 11 bases from J; junction bases left unmatched: 13. This CDR3 spans 13 amino acids. Germline assignment: CDR1 MDHEN and CDR2 SYDVKM. The time point denotes: pretreatment peripheral blood. TCRdb keeps only in-frame clones here, not all; method: immunoSEQ multiplex PCR. The sample yields about 52,000 clones, approximately 72% seen once. The sample was PBMCs, taken around atezolizumab (anti-PD-L1) treatment. The sequence was obtained from a man aged 65 to 85 with urothelial cancer. The genes are TRBV28 and TRBJ2-7; 7 positions agree with TRBD2. CDR3 DNA: TGTGCCAGCAGCAACCCCCCTCGGGAGGCGGAGTACTTC. Translated: CASSNPPREAEYF.